This T cell receptor beta chain was identified in a study of technical replicates of blood from several donors. Notes on this clone: A read error may account for a junction end that differs from germline.

Some clones are missing from TCRdb's copy, which holds only in-frame ones; the method was immunoSEQ multiplex PCR. This table holds roughly 76,000 clones, 80% to 90% found once. This clonotype originated in a human donor in good health. Some clones in this sample may be carry-over from other donors' samples. The sample comprised PBMCs.

The CDR3 is CASSLAGGGTNTQYF. DNA for the CDR3: TGTGCCAGCAGCTTAGCTGGGGGCGGCACAAATACGCAGTATTTT. The genes are TRBV11-2 and TRBJ2-3, with D perhaps TRBD1 (6 bases). Germline lookup yields CDR1 SGHAT and CDR2 FQNNGV. The CDR3 extends over 15 amino acids.